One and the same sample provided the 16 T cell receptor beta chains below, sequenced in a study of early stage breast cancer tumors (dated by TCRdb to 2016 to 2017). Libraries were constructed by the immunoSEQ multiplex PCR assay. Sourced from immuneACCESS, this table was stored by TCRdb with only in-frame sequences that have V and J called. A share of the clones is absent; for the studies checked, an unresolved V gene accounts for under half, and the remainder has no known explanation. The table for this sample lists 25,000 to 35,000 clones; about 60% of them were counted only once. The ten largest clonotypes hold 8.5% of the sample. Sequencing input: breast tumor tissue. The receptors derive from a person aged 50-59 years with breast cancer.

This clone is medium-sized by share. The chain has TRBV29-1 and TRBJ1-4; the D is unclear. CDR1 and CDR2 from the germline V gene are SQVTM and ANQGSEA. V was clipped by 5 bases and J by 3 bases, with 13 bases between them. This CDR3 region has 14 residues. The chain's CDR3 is CSVRLANSNEKLFF. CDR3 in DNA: TGCAGCGTTCGTTTGGCAAATTCTAATGAAAAACTGTTTTTT.

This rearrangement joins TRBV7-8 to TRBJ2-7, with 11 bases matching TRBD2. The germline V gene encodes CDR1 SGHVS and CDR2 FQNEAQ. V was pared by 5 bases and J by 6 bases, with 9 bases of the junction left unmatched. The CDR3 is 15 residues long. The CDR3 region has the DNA TGTGCCAGCAGCCTGTTAGCGGGAGGGGACGGCGAGCAGTACTTC. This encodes CASSLLAGGDGEQYF.

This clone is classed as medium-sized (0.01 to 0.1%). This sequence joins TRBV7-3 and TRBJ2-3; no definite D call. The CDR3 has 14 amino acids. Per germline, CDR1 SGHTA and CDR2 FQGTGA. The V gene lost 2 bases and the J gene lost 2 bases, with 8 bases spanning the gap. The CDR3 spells CASSLGLHTDTQYF. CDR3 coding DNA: TGTGCCAGCAGCTTAGGGCTACACACAGATACGCAGTATTTT.

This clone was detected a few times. The chain's CDR3 is CASSPRTGGAGQPQHF. The DNA for the CDR3 is TGTGCCAGTAGTCCTAGGACAGGGGGCGCAGGACAGCCCCAGCATTTT. V usage is TRBV19 and J usage is TRBJ1-5; 11 positions agree with TRBD1. The CDR3 length is 16 residues. J lost 7 bases, V lost 5 bases, and 10 bases had no gene match. Germline V gene data show CDR1 as LNHDA and CDR2 as SQIVND (reference sequence). Complete variable domain (other parts from reference TRBV19 and TRBJ1-5): DGGITQSPKYLFRKEGQNVTLSCEQNLNHDAMYWYRQDPGQGLRLIYYSQIVNDFQKGDIAEGYSVSREKKESFPLTVTSAQKNPTAFYLCASSPRTGGAGQPQHFGDGTRLSIL.

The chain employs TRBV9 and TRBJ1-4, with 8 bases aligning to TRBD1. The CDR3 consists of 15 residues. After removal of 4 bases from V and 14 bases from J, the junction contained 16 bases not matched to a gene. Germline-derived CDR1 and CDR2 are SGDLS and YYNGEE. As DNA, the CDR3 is TGTGCCAGCAGCAAACAGGACAGGGAATGGCCTAGGCTGTTTTTT. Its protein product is CASSKQDREWPRLFF. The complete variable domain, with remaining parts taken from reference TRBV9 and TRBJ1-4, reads DSGVTQTPKHLITATGQRVTLRCSPRSGDLSVYWYQQSLDQGLQFLIQYYNGEERAKGNILERFSAQQFPDLHSELNLSSLELGDSALYFCASSKQDREWPRLFFGSGTQLSVL.

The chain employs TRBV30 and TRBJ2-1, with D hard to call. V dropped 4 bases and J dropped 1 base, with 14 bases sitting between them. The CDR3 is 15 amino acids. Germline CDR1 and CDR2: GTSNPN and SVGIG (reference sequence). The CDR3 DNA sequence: TGTGCCTGGAAGGGATATCGTGGTTCCTACAATGAGCAGTTCTTC. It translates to CAWKGYRGSYNEQFF.

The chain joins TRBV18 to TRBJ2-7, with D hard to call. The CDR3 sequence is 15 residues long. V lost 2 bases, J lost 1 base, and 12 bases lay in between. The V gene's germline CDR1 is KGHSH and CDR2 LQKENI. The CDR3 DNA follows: TGTGCCAGCTCACCATCCGTAGGCCAGTCCTACGAGCAGTACTTC. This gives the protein CASSPSVGQSYEQYF.

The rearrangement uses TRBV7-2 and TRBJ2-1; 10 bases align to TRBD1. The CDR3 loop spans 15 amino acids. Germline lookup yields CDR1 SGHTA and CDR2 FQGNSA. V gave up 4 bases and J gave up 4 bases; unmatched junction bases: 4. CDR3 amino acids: CASSWGQGRYNEQFF. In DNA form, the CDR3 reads TGTGCCAGCAGCTGGGGACAGGGGAGGTACAATGAGCAGTTCTTC.

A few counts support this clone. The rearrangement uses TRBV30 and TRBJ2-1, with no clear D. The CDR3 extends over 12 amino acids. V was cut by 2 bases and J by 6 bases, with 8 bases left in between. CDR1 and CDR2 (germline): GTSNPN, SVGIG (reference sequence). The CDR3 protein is CAWSLVFNEQFF. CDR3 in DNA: TGTGCCTGGAGTTTGGTATTCAATGAGCAGTTCTTC. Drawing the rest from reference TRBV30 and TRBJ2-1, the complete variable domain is SQTIHQWPATLVQPVGSPLSLECTVEGTSNPNLYWYRQAAGRGLQLLFYSVGIGQISSEVPQNLSASRPQDRQFILSSKKLLLSDSGFYLCAWSLVFNEQFFGPGTRLTVL.

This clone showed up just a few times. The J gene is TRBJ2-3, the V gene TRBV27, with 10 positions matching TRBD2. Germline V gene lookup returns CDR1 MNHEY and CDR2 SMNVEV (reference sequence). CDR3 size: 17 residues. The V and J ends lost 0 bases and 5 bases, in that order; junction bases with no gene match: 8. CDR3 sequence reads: CASSLSVPSGSRDTQYF. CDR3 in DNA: TGTGCCAGCAGTTTATCGGTCCCTAGCGGGAGTAGAGATACGCAGTATTTT.

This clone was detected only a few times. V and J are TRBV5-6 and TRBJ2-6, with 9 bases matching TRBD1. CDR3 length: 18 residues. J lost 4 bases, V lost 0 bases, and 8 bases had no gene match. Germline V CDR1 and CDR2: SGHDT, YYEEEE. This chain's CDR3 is CASSLDWTGAGGANVLTF. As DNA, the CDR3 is TGTGCCAGCAGCTTGGATTGGACAGGGGCAGGAGGGGCCAACGTCCTGACTTTC. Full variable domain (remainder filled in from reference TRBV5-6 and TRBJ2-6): DAGVTQSPTHLIKTRGQQVTLRCSPKSGHDTVSWYQQALGQGPQFIFQYYEEEERQRGNFPDRFSGHQFPNYSSELNVNALLLGDSALYLCASSLDWTGAGGANVLTFGAGSRLTVL.

The CDR3 sequence: CAWSRGAGELFF. The CDR3 region has the DNA TGTGCCTGGAGTAGGGGCGCCGGGGAGCTGTTTTTT. This sequence joins TRBV30 and TRBJ2-2; possibly TRBD1 for D (5 bases). The CDR3 runs to 12 residues. The germline V and J ends were trimmed by 2 bases and 6 bases, with 7 bases remaining between them. CDR1 and CDR2 from the germline V gene are GTSNPN and SVGIG (reference sequence).

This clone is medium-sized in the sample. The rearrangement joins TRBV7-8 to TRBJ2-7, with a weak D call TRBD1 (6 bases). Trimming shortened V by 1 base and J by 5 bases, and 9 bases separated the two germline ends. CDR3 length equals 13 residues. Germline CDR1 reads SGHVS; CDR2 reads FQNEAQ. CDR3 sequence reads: CASSLDRAHEQYF. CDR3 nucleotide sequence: TGTGCCAGCAGCTTAGACAGGGCACACGAGCAGTACTTC.

CDR3 bases: TGTGCCAGCAGCTTACTGGAGATCACAGATACGCAGTATTTT. It translates to CASSLLEITDTQYF. This rearrangement joins TRBV5-4 to TRBJ2-3, with D hard to call. CDR1 and CDR2 from the germline V gene are SGHNT and YYREEE (reference sequence). With 2 bases removed from V and 2 bases from J, the gap between germline ends came to 9 bases. The CDR3 length is 14 residues.

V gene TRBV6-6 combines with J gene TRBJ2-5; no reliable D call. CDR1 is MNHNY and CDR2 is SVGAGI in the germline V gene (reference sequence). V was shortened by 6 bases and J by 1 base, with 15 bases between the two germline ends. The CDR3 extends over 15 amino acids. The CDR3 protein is CASRTAPARQETQYF. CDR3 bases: TGTGCCAGCAGGACCGCACCCGCCCGCCAAGAGACCCAGTACTTC.

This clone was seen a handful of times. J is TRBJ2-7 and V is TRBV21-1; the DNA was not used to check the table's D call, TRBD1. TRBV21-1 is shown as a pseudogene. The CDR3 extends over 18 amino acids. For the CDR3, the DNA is TGTGCCAGCCCTAAGACGGACCCCGGACAGGGAGGTGTCTACGAGCAGTACTTC. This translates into CASPKTDPGQGGVYEQYF.